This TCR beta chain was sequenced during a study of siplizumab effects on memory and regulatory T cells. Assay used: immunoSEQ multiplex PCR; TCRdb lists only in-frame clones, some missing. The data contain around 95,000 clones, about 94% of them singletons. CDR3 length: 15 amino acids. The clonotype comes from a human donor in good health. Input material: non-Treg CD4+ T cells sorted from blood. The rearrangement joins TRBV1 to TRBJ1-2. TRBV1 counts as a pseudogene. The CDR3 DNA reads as TGCACCAGCAGCCAAGATCAAGGGAACCCTAGGGGCTACACCTTC. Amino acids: CTSSQDQGNPRGYTF.